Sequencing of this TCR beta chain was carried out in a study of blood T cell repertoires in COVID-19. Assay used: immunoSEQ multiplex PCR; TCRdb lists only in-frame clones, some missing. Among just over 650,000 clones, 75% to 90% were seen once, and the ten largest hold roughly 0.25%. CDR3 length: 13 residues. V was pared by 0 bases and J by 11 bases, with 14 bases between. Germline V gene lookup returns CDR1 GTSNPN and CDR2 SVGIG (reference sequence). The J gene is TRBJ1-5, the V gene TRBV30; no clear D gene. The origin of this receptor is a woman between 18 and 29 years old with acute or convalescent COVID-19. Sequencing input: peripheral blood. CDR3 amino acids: CAWSVRGVRTQHF. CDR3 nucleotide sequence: TGTGCCTGGAGTGTACGCGGCGTACGTACCCAGCATTTT. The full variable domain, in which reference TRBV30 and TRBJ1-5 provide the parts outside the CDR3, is SQTIHQWPATLVQPVGSPLSLECTVEGTSNPNLYWYRQAAGRGLQLLFYSVGIGQISSEVPQNLSASRPQDRQFILSSKKLLLSDSGFYLCAWSVRGVRTQHFGDGTRLSIL.